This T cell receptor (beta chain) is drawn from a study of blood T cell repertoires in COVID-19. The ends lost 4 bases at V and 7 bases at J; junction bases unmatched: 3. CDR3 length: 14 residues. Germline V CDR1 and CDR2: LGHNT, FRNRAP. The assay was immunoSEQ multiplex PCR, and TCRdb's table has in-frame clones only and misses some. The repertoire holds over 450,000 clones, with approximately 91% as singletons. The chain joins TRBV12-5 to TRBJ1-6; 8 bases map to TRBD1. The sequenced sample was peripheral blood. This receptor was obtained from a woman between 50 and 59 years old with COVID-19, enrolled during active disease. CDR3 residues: CASGSGQENSPLHF. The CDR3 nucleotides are TGTGCTAGTGGTTCGGGACAGGAGAATTCACCCCTCCACTTT.